Sequencing of this TCR beta chain was carried out in a study of control samples from healthy donors and cancer patients. Produced via immunoSEQ multiplex PCR; TCRdb's table is partial and in-frame only. The data show 70,000 to 90,000 clones, 85% to 90% seen once. V lost 3 bases and J 6 bases, leaving 14 bases between the germline ends. The CDR3 loop spans 13 amino acids. Per the germline V gene, CDR1 is DFQATT and CDR2 is SNEGSKA (reference sequence). V and J are TRBV20-1 and TRBJ1-1, with D possibly matching TRBD1 (5 bases). The source is a woman in her fifties or sixties with head and neck cancer. Material: PBMCs. In DNA, the CDR3 is TGCAGTGCTAGTTGGGGGTTCCCGTCTGAAGCTTTCTTT. Protein: CSASWGFPSEAFF.